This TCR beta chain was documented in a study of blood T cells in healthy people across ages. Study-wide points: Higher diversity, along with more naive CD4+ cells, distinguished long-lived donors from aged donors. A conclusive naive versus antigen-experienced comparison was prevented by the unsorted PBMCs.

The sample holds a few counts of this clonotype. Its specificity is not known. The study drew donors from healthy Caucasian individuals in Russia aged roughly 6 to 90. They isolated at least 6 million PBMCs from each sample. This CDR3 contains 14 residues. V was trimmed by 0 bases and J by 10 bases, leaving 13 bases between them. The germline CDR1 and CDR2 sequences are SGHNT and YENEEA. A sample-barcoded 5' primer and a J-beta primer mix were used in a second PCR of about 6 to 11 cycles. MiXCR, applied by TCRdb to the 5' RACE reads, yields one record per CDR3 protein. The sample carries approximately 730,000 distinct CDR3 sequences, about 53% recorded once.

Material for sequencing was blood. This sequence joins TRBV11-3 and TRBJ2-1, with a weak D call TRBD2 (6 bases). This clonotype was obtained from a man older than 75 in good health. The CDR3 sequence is CASSLEAGLGEQFF. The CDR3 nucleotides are TGTGCCAGCAGCTTAGAGGCGGGATTAGGGGAGCAGTTCTTC. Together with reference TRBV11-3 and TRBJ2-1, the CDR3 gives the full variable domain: EAGVVQSPRYKIIEKKQPVAFWCNPISGHNTLYWYLQNLGQGPELLIRYENEEAVDDSQLPKDRFSAERLKGVDSTLKIQPAELGDSAVYLCASSLEAGLGEQFFGPGTRLTVL.